The entry that follows covers one T cell receptor beta chain sequence. Germline V CDR1 and CDR2: SGHVS, FNYEAQ. There are 14 residues in the CDR3. V was clipped by 3 bases and J by 4 bases; unmatched bases: 1. These data originate in a study of PD-L1 blockade in urothelial cancer. About the research overall: Patients commenced intravenous atezolizumab, 1,200 mg every 3 weeks, in the mid-2010s. Patients' histories included 0 to 3 prior chemotherapy regimens. Investigators checked blood 3 weeks (second dose) and 6 weeks after treatment start. Researchers found blood samples held a median of 141,255 T cells.

Assay used: immunoSEQ multiplex PCR; TCRdb lists only in-frame clones, some missing. The sample has 120,000 or so clones, roughly 88% seen once. The sample's time point: peripheral blood 6 weeks after treatment start. The clonotype was recovered from a man aged 50 or older with urothelial cancer. The chain carries TRBV7-6 and TRBJ2-3; TRBD1 agrees at 10 bases. The material was PBMCs, obtained around atezolizumab (anti-PD-L1) treatment. CDR3 nucleotides: TGTGCCAGCAGCTTGGGACAGGGGCCAGATACGCAGTATTTT. Its protein is CASSLGQGPDTQYF.